This passage covers 28 T cell receptor beta chains from one sample sequenced in a study of human T cells and chemical hapten exposure. Specified time point: patch test 2, 6 weeks after DPC sensitization. Treatment defined: therapeutic diphenylcyclopropenone sensitization with weekly scalp DPC. TCRdb re-called the RACE reads with MiXCR, one entry per CDR3 protein. This sample yields about 73,000 distinct CDR3 sequences, of which 8.5% are seen a single time; nearly 3.5% belongs to the top ten. This specimen was whole blood, taken in connection with sensitization to the hapten diphenylcyclopropenone (DPC). Receptors were obtained from a woman in her fifties or sixties with alopecia areata. Some clones in this sample may be carry-over from other donors' samples.

This rearrangement joins TRBV20-1 to TRBJ2-7; 9 bases are a match to TRBD2. Per the germline V gene, CDR1 is DFQATT and CDR2 is SNEGSKA (reference sequence). The CDR3 spans 15 residues. V shed 6 bases and J 3 bases; nucleotides not matched to a gene: 12. CDR3 sequence reads: CSADTPSGIGYEQYF. CDR3 coding DNA: TGCAGTGCCGATACCCCTAGCGGGATAGGCTACGAGCAGTACTTC.

The chain uses TRBV4-3 and TRBJ1-6; the D is unclear. Germline lookup yields CDR1 LGHNA and CDR2 YSLEER. Trimming pared 1 base from V and 8 bases from J, leaving 9 bases between. The CDR3 loop spans 14 amino acids. CDR3 loop: CASSQAQTDSPLHF. The CDR3 DNA reads as TGCGCCAGCAGCCAAGCGCAGACTGATTCACCCCTCCACTTT.

In its sample, this clonotype was seen a few times. The chain uses TRBV9 and TRBJ1-1; D may be TRBD1 (5 bases). This CDR3 has 15 residues. The ends were cut back, 4 bases at V and 1 base at J, with 14 bases in the middle. The germline V gene encodes CDR1 SGDLS and CDR2 YYNGEE. The CDR3 sequence is CASSPRDRKNTEAFF. Here the CDR3 DNA reads TGTGCCAGCAGCCCGCGCGACAGAAAGAACACTGAAGCTTTCTTT.

The chain recombines TRBV6-1 with TRBJ2-1; TRBD1 is a possible D gene (6 bases). V dropped 1 base and J dropped 7 bases, with 11 bases sitting between them. Germline CDR1 reads MNHNS; CDR2 reads SASEGT. This CDR3 is built from 14 residues. The CDR3 nucleotides are TGTGCCAGCAGTGAAGTCCAGGGGTTAAATGAGCAGTTCTTC. Protein sequence: CASSEVQGLNEQFF.

In its sample, this clonotype was seen a few times. The gene calls are TRBV7-8 and TRBJ1-5; D unresolved. The V end was cut by 3 bases, the J end by 0 bases, with 15 bases between. Germline-derived CDR1 and CDR2 are SGHVS and FQNEAQ. The CDR3 contains 17 residues. CDR3 sequence reads: CASSLAETPNSNQPQHF. DNA for the CDR3: TGTGCCAGCAGCTTGGCTGAAACCCCTAATAGCAATCAGCCCCAGCATTTT.

This CDR3 is CSASEGVDQPQHF. The DNA for the CDR3 is TGCAGTGCTAGTGAAGGGGTGGATCAGCCCCAGCATTTT. The chain is built from TRBV20-1 and TRBJ1-5; tentatively, D is TRBD1 (5 bases). The germline V gene encodes CDR1 DFQATT and CDR2 SNEGSKA (reference sequence). Trimming left V 3 bases short and J 5 bases short, with 11 bases between. This CDR3 region has 13 residues.

The chain is built from TRBV7-2 and TRBJ2-7; no clear D. This CDR3 contains 13 residues. Germline-derived CDR1 and CDR2 are SGHTA and FQGNSA. Between the trimmed V and J ends, which lost 4 bases and 6 bases, there was a span of 13 bases. CDR3 sequence: CASSSRPVGEQYF. In nucleotides, the CDR3 is TGTGCCAGCAGCTCCAGGCCGGTAGGCGAGCAGTACTTC.

This clonotype was detected ten times or more. This chain links TRBV7-8 with TRBJ2-1, with 10 bases fitting TRBD2. From germline, CDR1 is SGHVS and CDR2 FQNEAQ. The CDR3 sequence is 17 residues long. The V and J ends lost 5 bases and 1 base, in that order; junction bases with no gene match: 8. CDR3 in amino acids: CASSPRASGGSYNEQFF. The CDR3 bases are TGTGCCAGCAGCCCCCGAGCTAGCGGGGGTTCCTACAATGAGCAGTTCTTC.

This clonotype was observed once. The genes are TRBV28 and TRBJ2-7, with TRBD1 matching over 9 bases. The CDR3 loop spans 14 amino acids. The trim removed 6 bases at V and 0 bases at J, leaving 3 bases unmatched. Germline-derived CDR1 and CDR2 are MDHEN and SYDVKM. In DNA form, the CDR3 reads TGTGCCAGCAGCCACAGGGGGCTCTCCTACGAGCAGTACTTC. This encodes CASSHRGLSYEQYF.

The gene calls are TRBV5-1 and TRBJ2-3, with D possibly TRBD2 on 5 matching bases. CDR1 is SGHRS and CDR2 is YFSETQ in the germline V gene. The CDR3 length is 12 residues. V gave up 0 bases and J gave up 8 bases, with 7 bases separating them. The CDR3 DNA reads as TGCGCCAGCAGCTTGGATGGAGGTACGCAGTATTTT. Its protein product is CASSLDGGTQYF.

This clonotype was found many times. The chain carries TRBV7-2 and TRBJ2-1; D unclear. The length of the CDR3 is 13 residues. Trimming removed 3 bases at V and 5 bases at J, with 8 bases between. Germline CDR1 reads SGHTA; CDR2 reads FQGNSA. CDR3 amino acids: CASSFILNNEQFF. As DNA, the CDR3 is TGTGCCAGCAGCTTTATACTTAACAATGAGCAGTTCTTC.

There are a few counts of this clonotype. The gene calls are TRBV5-1 and TRBJ2-3; TRBD2 matches 12 bases. The CDR3 runs to 16 residues. The germline CDR1 and CDR2 sequences are SGHRS and YFSETQ. V gave up 0 bases and J gave up 1 base; unmatched junction bases: 0. In DNA, the CDR3 is TGCGCCAGCAGCTTGGGGACTAGCGGGGGCACAGATACGCAGTATTTT. Its translation: CASSLGTSGGTDTQYF.

The chain joins TRBV5-1 to TRBJ1-1; D might be TRBD1 (5 bases). The CDR3 spans 14 residues. Germline-derived CDR1 and CDR2 are SGHRS and YFSETQ. V shed 0 bases and J shed 1 base, with 7 bases lying between them. The CDR3 DNA reads TGCGCCAGCAGCTTGGAAACAGGGAACACTGAAGCTTTCTTT. This codes for CASSLETGNTEAFF.

The sample holds a few counts of this clonotype. One end of the junction varies from germline; a read error may be responsible. The chain links TRBV5-4 to TRBJ2-1, with TRBD2 as a possible D gene (6 bases). Germline values: CDR1 SGHNT, CDR2 YYREEE (reference sequence). CDR3 length: 18 residues. The CDR3 region is CASSLGGVGSLPRNEQFF. In DNA form, the CDR3 reads TGTGCCAGCAGTTTGGGCGGGGTCGGGAGCCTTCCCCGCAATGAGCAGTTCTTC.

V is TRBV6-7 and J is TRBJ2-1; D remains unclear. TRBV6-7 is marked as an open reading frame, function uncertain. V was shortened by 0 bases and J by 10 bases, with 4 bases between the two germline ends. The CDR3 loop spans 11 amino acids. As DNA, the CDR3 is TGTGCCAGCAGTTACTCGACCGAGCAGTTCTTC. Encoded protein: CASSYSTEQFF.

This clonotype was found a few times. V and J are TRBV5-4 and TRBJ2-3, with D tentatively TRBD2 (7 bases). Per the germline V gene, CDR1 is SGHNT and CDR2 is YYREEE (reference sequence). With 3 bases removed from V and 2 bases from J, the gap between germline ends came to 13 bases. The length of the CDR3 is 15 residues. The CDR3 bases are TGTGCCAGCAGCTCACGGGGGGCCAACACAGATACGCAGTATTTT. Its protein product is CASSSRGANTDTQYF.

The rearrangement links TRBV28 to TRBJ2-5; 10 nucleotides align to TRBD2. The junction had 0 bases not matched to a gene; V was cut back by 1 base and J by 1 base. The V gene's germline CDR1 is MDHEN and CDR2 SYDVKM. The CDR3 is made up of 15 amino acids. The CDR3 sequence is CASSLSSGGQETQYF. The CDR3, as DNA: TGTGCCAGCAGTTTATCTAGCGGGGGCCAAGAGACCCAGTACTTC.

This clonotype has a handful of counts. This chain uses TRBV30 with TRBJ1-1; the match to TRBD1 covers 7 bases. This CDR3 has 12 amino acids. The V segment lost 1 base and the J segment 7 bases; nucleotides outside the gene matches: 3. Germline V gene data show CDR1 as GTSNPN and CDR2 as SVGIG (reference sequence). In DNA form, the CDR3 reads TGTGCCTGGAGTGGGGGACAGCTTGAAGCTTTCTTT. It specifies CAWSGGQLEAFF.

This clonotype was seen ten or more times. The V call is TRBV19, the J call TRBJ1-2; D is undetermined. Trimming removed 7 bases at V and 4 bases at J, with 16 bases between. This CDR3 is built from 14 residues. CDR1 and CDR2 (germline): LNHDA, SQIVND (reference sequence). CDR3 bases: TGTGCCAGTAACACCCATGGCGGTGGCTATGGCTACACCTTC. Translating gives CASNTHGGGYGYTF. Combining the CDR3 with reference TRBV19 and TRBJ1-2 gives the whole variable domain DGGITQSPKYLFRKEGQNVTLSCEQNLNHDAMYWYRQDPGQGLRLIYYSQIVNDFQKGDIAEGYSVSREKKESFPLTVTSAQKNPTAFYLCASNTHGGGYGYTFGSGTRLTVV.

This clonotype was detected a few times. Here the CDR3 reads CASSLRLASYNEQFF. The CDR3 coding sequence is TGTGCCAGCAGCTTACGGCTAGCGTCCTACAATGAGCAGTTCTTC. The chain is built from TRBV7-3 and TRBJ2-1, with D perhaps TRBD2 (6 bases). With 2 bases removed from V and 1 base from J, the gap between germline ends came to 9 bases. Germline V CDR1 and CDR2: SGHTA, FQGTGA. The CDR3 sequence is 15 residues long.

This clonotype was seen ten or more times. The V and J genes are TRBV6-1 and TRBJ2-7; 9 bases line up with TRBD2. Germline-derived CDR1 and CDR2 are MNHNS and SASEGT. CDR3 length equals 13 residues. V was pared by 7 bases and J by 2 bases, with 3 bases of the junction left unmatched. Here the CDR3 DNA reads TGTGCCAGCATCTTAGCGGGAGCCTACGAGCAGTACTTC. It specifies CASILAGAYEQYF.

This clonotype was observed a handful of times. The chain is built from TRBV7-9 and TRBJ1-1; TRBD1 matches at 7 bases. V trimming: 1 base; J trimming: 2 bases; junction bases outside the gene matches: 10. The germline V gene encodes CDR1 SEHNR and CDR2 FQNEAQ (reference sequence). The CDR3 is made up of 17 amino acids. CDR3 loop: CASSLGAGTETNTEAFF. DNA of the CDR3: TGTGCCAGCAGCTTAGGGGCCGGGACAGAGACAAACACTGAAGCTTTCTTT.

The chain carries TRBV3-1 and TRBJ2-1, with TRBD2 matching over 8 bases. Per the germline V gene, CDR1 is LGHDT and CDR2 is YNNKEL (reference sequence). With V trimmed by 4 bases and J by 5 bases, 10 bases remained unmatched. The CDR3 runs 16 residues. CDR3 loop: CASSPVDQAGDNEQFF. CDR3 DNA: TGTGCCAGCAGCCCCGTTGATCAAGCGGGAGACAATGAGCAGTTCTTC.

The chain joins TRBV5-1 to TRBJ2-3, with D possibly called TRBD1 or TRBD2 (5 bases each). The germline V gene encodes CDR1 SGHRS and CDR2 YFSETQ. The CDR3 is 16 residues long. V lost 0 bases and J lost 0, with 11 bases in between. The CDR3 bases are TGCGCCAGCAGCTTGGGGGACCGCCCCAGCACAGATACGCAGTATTTT. It encodes CASSLGDRPSTDTQYF. The variable domain in full, with the rest retrieved from reference TRBV5-1 and TRBJ2-3, is KAGVTQTPRYLIKTRGQQVTLSCSPISGHRSVSWYQQTPGQGLQFLFEYFSETQRNKGNFPGRFSGRQFSNSRSEMNVSTLELGDSALYLCASSLGDRPSTDTQYFGPGTRLTVL.

This clonotype was counted ten times or more. The V and J genes are TRBV7-9 and TRBJ2-1; 9 bases agree with TRBD1. V lost 4 bases, J lost 1 base, and 2 bases stayed unmatched. The CDR3 totals 15 residues. Germline V gives CDR1 SEHNR, CDR2 FQNEAQ (reference sequence). The CDR3 loop is CASSSDRGSYNEQFF. DNA for the CDR3: TGTGCCAGCAGCTCTGACAGGGGGTCCTACAATGAGCAGTTCTTC.

A few counts support this clonotype. The chain has TRBV30 and TRBJ2-3; no clear D gene. This CDR3 contains 12 residues. CDR1 and CDR2 from the germline V gene are GTSNPN and SVGIG (reference sequence). Trimming took 5 bases from V and 0 from J, leaving 6 bases between them. DNA for the CDR3: TGTGCCTGGGACCAGAGCACAGATACGCAGTATTTT. Encoded protein: CAWDQSTDTQYF.

This clonotype was counted ten times or more. The V gene is TRBV6-2 or TRBV6-3, the J gene TRBJ1-1, with D uncertain. Germline-derived CDR1 and CDR2 are MNHEY and SVGEGT. CDR3 length: 11 amino acids. Trimming shortened V by 6 bases and J by 4 bases, and 6 bases separated the two germline ends. CDR3: CASSSPTEAFF. The CDR3 DNA is TGTGCCAGCAGCTCACCCACTGAAGCTTTCTTT.

The rearrangement links TRBV28 to TRBJ2-3, with 7 bases matching TRBD2. Germline CDR1 reads MDHEN; CDR2 reads SYDVKM. V dropped 5 bases and J dropped 2; count of bases not matched to a gene: 7. The CDR3 consists of 15 residues. Here the CDR3 DNA reads TGTGCCAGCAGTCCTAGCGGTCTCAACACAGATACGCAGTATTTT. Its protein is CASSPSGLNTDTQYF.